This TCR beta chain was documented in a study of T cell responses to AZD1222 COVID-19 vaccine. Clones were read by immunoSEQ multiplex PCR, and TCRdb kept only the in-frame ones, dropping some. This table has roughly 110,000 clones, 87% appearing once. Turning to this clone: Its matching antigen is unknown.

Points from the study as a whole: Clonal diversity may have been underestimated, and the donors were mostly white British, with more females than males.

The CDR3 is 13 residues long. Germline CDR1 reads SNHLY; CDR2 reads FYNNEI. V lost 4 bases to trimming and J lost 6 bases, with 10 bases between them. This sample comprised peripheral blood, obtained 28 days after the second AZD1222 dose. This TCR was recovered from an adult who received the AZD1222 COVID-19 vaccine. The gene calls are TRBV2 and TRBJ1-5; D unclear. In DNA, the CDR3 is TGTGCCAGCAGTGTCACGTGGAGTCAGCCCCAGCATTTT. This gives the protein CASSVTWSQPQHF.